Listed here is a single T cell receptor beta chain. The target antigen is unknown. Germline and junction disagree at one end, which may indicate a read error. This CDR3 has 13 residues. Germline V CDR1 and CDR2: SGHDT, YYEEEE. This sample is drawn from a study of Ad26.COV2.S vaccination and SARS-CoV-2 variants. Findings and limits, study-wide: Breadth measured for non-spike TCRs was similar across vaccine and placebo recipients.

Some clones are missing from TCRdb's copy, which holds only in-frame ones; the method was immunoSEQ multiplex PCR. The data contain around 350,000 clones, around 90% of them singletons. The V and J genes are TRBV5-6 and TRBJ1-5; D is possibly TRBD1 (5 bases). This sample comprised peripheral blood, obtained after recovery from COVID-19. This sequence was found in a human donor who had recovered from COVID-19. CDR3 sequence reads: CASSLGVNQPQHF. As DNA, the CDR3 is TGTGCCAGCAGTTTGGGGGTAAATCAGCCCCAGCATTTT.